This T cell receptor (beta chain) originates from a study of blood T cell repertoires in COVID-19. Sequencing was performed with immunoSEQ multiplex PCR; in TCRdb, only in-frame clones are kept and a portion is missing. The repertoire holds about 350,000 clones, about 90% seen once, with roughly 3% in the top ten. The V gene lost 2 bases and the J gene lost 4 bases, with 21 bases spanning the gap. The CDR3 totals 18 residues. From germline, CDR1 is SGHNT and CDR2 YENEEA. Sample: peripheral blood. This clonotype originated in a young woman who had recovered from COVID-19. V usage is TRBV11-3 and J usage is TRBJ1-3, with D maybe TRBD1 (6 bases). The CDR3 loop reads CASSLPRAAGAPGNTIYF. The CDR3 DNA reads TGTGCCAGCAGCTTACCGAGGGCGGCGGGGGCACCCGGAAACACCATATATTTT. Full variable domain (remainder filled in from reference TRBV11-3 and TRBJ1-3): EAGVVQSPRYKIIEKKQPVAFWCNPISGHNTLYWYLQNLGQGPELLIRYENEEAVDDSQLPKDRFSAERLKGVDSTLKIQPAELGDSAVYLCASSLPRAAGAPGNTIYFGEGSWLTVV.